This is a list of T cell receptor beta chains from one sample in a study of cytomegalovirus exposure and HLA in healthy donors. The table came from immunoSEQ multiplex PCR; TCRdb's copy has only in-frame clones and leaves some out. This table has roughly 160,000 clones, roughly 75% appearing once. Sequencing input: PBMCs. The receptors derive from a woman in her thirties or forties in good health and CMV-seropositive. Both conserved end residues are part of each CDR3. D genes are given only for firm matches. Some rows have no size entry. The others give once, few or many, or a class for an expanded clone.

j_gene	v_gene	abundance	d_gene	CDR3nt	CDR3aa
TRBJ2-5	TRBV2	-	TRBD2	TGTGCCAGCAAAAGTCAGCGGGAGGAGGTTGGAAAGACCCAGTACTTC	CASKSQREEVGKTQYF
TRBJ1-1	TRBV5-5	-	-	TGTGCCAGCAGCCAGCGGGGAGCTGAAGCTTTCTTT	CASSQRGAEAFF
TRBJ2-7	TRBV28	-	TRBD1	TGTGCCAGCAGTTCTACAGGGGGTTTTTACGAGCAGTACTTC	CASSSTGGFYEQYF
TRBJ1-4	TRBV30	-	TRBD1	TGTGCCTGGAGTGAGGGACAGGGGGCCCCAACTCGGGATGAAAAACTGTTTTTT	CAWSEGQGAPTRDEKLFF
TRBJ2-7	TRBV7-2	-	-	TGTGCCAGCAGCCTCGAACACACCTCCTACGAGCAGTACTTC	CASSLEHTSYEQYF
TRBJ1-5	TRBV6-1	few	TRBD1	TGTGCCAGCAGTGGGACAGGGGCGAGCAATCAGCCCCAGCATTTT	CASSGTGASNQPQHF
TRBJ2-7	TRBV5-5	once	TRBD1	TGTGCCAGCAGTTCTACAGGGGGCTCAGGCGAGCAGTACTTC	CASSSTGGSGEQYF
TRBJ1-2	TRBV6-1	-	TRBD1	TGTGCCACAAGGGGAGTTGACAGGGGCGACTATGGCTACACCTTC	CATRGVDRGDYGYTF
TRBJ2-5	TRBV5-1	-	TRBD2	TGCGCCAGCAGCCGAACAAGTGGACTAGCGGGGCAAGAGACCCAGTACTTC	CASSRTSGLAGQETQYF
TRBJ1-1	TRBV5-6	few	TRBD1	TGTGCCAGCAGCTGGGACAGGAACACTGAAGCTTTCTTT	CASSWDRNTEAFF
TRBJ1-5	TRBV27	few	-	TGTGCCAGCAGTTTATCCGACCGGGGGGATCAGCCCCAGCATTTT	CASSLSDRGDQPQHF
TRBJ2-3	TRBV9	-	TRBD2	TGTGCCAGCAGCGTTGGACTAGCGGGAGGCACAGATACGCAGTATTTT	CASSVGLAGGTDTQYF
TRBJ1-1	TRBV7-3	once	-	TGTGCCAGCAGCGCAGGTCCGACCAATCAAGCTTTCTTT	CASSAGPTNQAFF
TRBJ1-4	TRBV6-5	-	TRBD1	TGTGCCAGCCGGGACAGGAATGAAAAACTGTTTTTT	CASRDRNEKLFF
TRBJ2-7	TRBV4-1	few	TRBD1	TGCGCCACCGGGAGCGGACAGGGGGTCTCCTACGAGCAGTACTTC	CATGSGQGVSYEQYF
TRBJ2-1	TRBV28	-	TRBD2	TGTGCCAGCCGTAGCAGCGGGAGATACAATGAGCAGTTCTTC	CASRSSGRYNEQFF
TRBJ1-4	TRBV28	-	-	TGTGCCAGCAGTCTCCCCGCGGGGGCGCGGTATTCTAATGAAAAACTGTTTTTT	CASSLPAGARYSNEKLFF
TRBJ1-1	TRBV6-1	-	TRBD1	TGTGCCAGCCACGGACGGCAGGGGGCGGTTGAAGCTTTCTTT	CASHGRQGAVEAFF
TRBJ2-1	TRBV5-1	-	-	TGCGCCAGCAGCTTAGGGGCAGCCTATTCCTACAATGAGCAGTTCTTC	CASSLGAAYSYNEQFF
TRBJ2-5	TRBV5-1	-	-	TGCGCCAGCAGCTCATATCTCAGGGCTGAAGAGACCCAGTACTTC	CASSSYLRAEETQYF
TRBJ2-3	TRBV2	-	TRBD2	TGTGCCACCCCAGGGACTAGCGTGTTCGCAGATACGCAGTATTTT	CATPGTSVFADTQYF
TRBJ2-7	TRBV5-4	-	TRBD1	TGTGCCAGCAGCCTACCGGACAGGGGACTCTACGAGCAGTACTTC	CASSLPDRGLYEQYF
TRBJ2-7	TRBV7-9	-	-	TGTGCCAGCTCCAATTCAGGGGAGGGCAACGAGCAGTACTTC	CASSNSGEGNEQYF
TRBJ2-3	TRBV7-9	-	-	TGTGCCAGCAGCTTAGACAGGGCAAGCACAGATACGCAGTATTTT	CASSLDRASTDTQYF
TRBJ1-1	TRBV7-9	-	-	TGTGCCAGCACCACGACATCGGTGAACACTGAAGCTTTCTTT	CASTTTSVNTEAFF
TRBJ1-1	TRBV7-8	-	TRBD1	TGTGCCAGCAGCTTAGCCCATGGGACAGGCGTTAACACTGAAGCTTTCTTT	CASSLAHGTGVNTEAFF
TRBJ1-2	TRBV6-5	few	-	TGTGCCAGCAGTTCCACCACAGGGAACTATGGCTACACCTTC	CASSSTTGNYGYTF
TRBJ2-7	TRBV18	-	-	TGTGCCAGCTCACCACCAGGGGGCTACGAGCAGTACTTC	CASSPPGGYEQYF
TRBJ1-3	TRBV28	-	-	TGTGCCAGCAGTTTACCGGGTGGAGGGCGGGATGGAAACACCATATATTTT	CASSLPGGGRDGNTIYF
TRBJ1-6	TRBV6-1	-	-	TGTGCCAGCAGTGAAGCAAAGACATCAACTTTGAGTTCACCCCTCCACTTT	CASSEAKTSTLSSPLHF
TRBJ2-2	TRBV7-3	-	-	TGTGCCAGCAGCCCCCAAATTTCGAACACCGGGGAGCTGTTTTTT	CASSPQISNTGELFF
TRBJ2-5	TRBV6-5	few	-	TGTGCCAGCAGTTACGGACAGGAGGGGGAGACCCAGTACTTC	CASSYGQEGETQYF
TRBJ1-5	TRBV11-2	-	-	TGTGCCAGTGTATGCAATCAGCCCCAGCATTTT	CASVCNQPQHF
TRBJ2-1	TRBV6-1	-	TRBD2	TGTGCCAGCAGTGAAGGGCTAGCGGGAGGGGGGGTCGGTGAGCAGTTCTTC	CASSEGLAGGGVGEQFF
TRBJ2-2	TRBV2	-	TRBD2	TGTGGCGAGGGCAGCGGGAGCACCGGGGAGCTGTTTTTT	CGEGSGSTGELFF
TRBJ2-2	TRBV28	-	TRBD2	TGTGCCAGCAGGGGTCCGGGACTAGCGGGCACCGGGGAGCTGTTTTTT	CASRGPGLAGTGELFF
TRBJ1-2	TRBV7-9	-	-	TGTGCCAGCAAGCATTCCGCGCGCAGGGACTATGGCTACACCTTC	CASKHSARRDYGYTF
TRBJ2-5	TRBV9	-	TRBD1	TGTGCCAGCAGCCGGGACAGCCAAGAGACCCAGTACTTC	CASSRDSQETQYF
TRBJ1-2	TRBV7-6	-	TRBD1	TGTGCCAGCAGCCCTCCTGGACAGGCCCTCTATGGCTACACCTTC	CASSPPGQALYGYTF
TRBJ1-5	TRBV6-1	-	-	TGTGCCAGCAGTGAAGGTTTAGGAGGGAACCAGCCCCAGCATTTT	CASSEGLGGNQPQHF
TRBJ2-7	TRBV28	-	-	TGTGCCAGCAGGTCACAGGGGGGGTCCTACGAGCAGTACTTC	CASRSQGGSYEQYF
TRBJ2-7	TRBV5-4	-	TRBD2	TGTGCCAGCAGCTTGACACTAGCGGGAAGGTACGAGCAGTACTTC	CASSLTLAGRYEQYF
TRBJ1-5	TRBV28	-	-	TGTGCCAGCAGCCCGAACGCCGGGATCAAGCCCCAGCATTTT	CASSPNAGIKPQHF
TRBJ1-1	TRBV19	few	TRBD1	TGTGCCAGTAACTTCAGGGGGGCTGGGTACACTGAAGCTTTCTTT	CASNFRGAGYTEAFF
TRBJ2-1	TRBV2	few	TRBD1	TGTGCCAGCAGCGGGACAGGAGTTCTCAATGAGCAGTTCTTC	CASSGTGVLNEQFF
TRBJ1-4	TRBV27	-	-	TGTGCCAGCAGTTCCATATATTCCTTCAGGGCAAGAGATGAAAAACTGTTTTTT	CASSSIYSFRARDEKLFF